Below, one T cell receptor beta chain is given with its context. Produced via immunoSEQ multiplex PCR; TCRdb's table is partial and in-frame only. The top ten hold more than 30% of the sample, which has 90,000 to 140,000 clones, about four fifths seen once. V lost 3 bases, J lost 6 bases, and 12 bases lay in between. The length of the CDR3 is 15 residues. Germline CDR1 and CDR2: PRHDT and FYEKMQ (reference sequence). This record belongs to a study of blood T cell repertoires in COVID-19. Overall study: Sample material is recorded as cDNA or gDNA derived from T cells, B-cell-depleted T cells, or PBMCs.

V and J are TRBV13 and TRBJ1-6; D is possibly TRBD1 (6 bases). The clonotype originates from a man older than 75 with acute or convalescent COVID-19. Sequenced: peripheral blood. The CDR3 bases are TGTGCCAGCAGCTTTAAGGGGGTAGGTAATTCACCCCTCCACTTT. Residues: CASSFKGVGNSPLHF.